The 6 T cell receptor beta chains below were found in one sample sequenced in a study of blood T cell repertoires in COVID-19. TCRdb's table, derived via immunoSEQ multiplex PCR, lists solely in-frame clones and lacks some. The repertoire holds about 260,000 clones, around 87% seen once, with more than 1.3% in the top ten. Source material: peripheral blood. These receptors were taken from a woman aged 40 to 55 who had recovered from COVID-19.

CDR3 region: CSARFRDRAFF. DNA for the CDR3: TGCAGTGCTAGATTCCGGGATCGGGCTTTCTTT. The V and J genes are TRBV20-1 and TRBJ1-1; no clear D. V shed 2 bases and J shed 11 bases, with 12 bases lying between them. The CDR3 is 11 amino acids. Germline V gene data show CDR1 as DFQATT and CDR2 as SNEGSKA (reference sequence).

The chain links TRBV5-5 to TRBJ1-4, with 9 bases that match TRBD1. The CDR3 is made up of 14 amino acids. V gave up 3 bases and J gave up 7 bases; unmatched junction bases: 4. CDR1 SGHKS and CDR2 YYEKEE come from the germline V gene (reference sequence). The CDR3 protein is CASSSTGGGEKLFF. As DNA, the CDR3 is TGTGCCAGCAGCTCGACAGGGGGTGGTGAAAAACTGTTTTTT.

The CDR3 sequence is CASSIERNTEAFF. The DNA for the CDR3 is TGTGCCAGTAGTATCGAGAGGAACACTGAAGCTTTCTTT. The rearrangement uses TRBV19 and TRBJ1-1; D is unresolved. Germline V CDR1 and CDR2: LNHDA, SQIVND (reference sequence). The germline V and J ends were trimmed by 3 bases and 1 base, with 6 bases remaining between them. This CDR3 is built from 13 residues.

The chain combines TRBV19 with TRBJ1-1; D is undetermined. CDR1 is LNHDA and CDR2 is SQIVND in the germline V gene (reference sequence). Trimming stripped 10 bases from V and 2 bases from J, with 11 bases between. This CDR3 spans 12 amino acids. The CDR3 region has the DNA TGTGCCATCATAGCACGAAACACTGAAGCTTTCTTT. It codes for CAIIARNTEAFF.

The chain uses TRBV27 and TRBJ2-7; the D gene is possibly TRBD2 (6 bases). The length of the CDR3 is 11 residues. V gave up 5 bases and J gave up 8 bases, with 10 bases separating them. CDR1 MNHEY and CDR2 SMNVEV come from the germline V gene (reference sequence). In DNA form, the CDR3 reads TGTGCCAGCAGTGTCGCGGGACAGCAGTACTTC. This sequence encodes CASSVAGQQYF.

As to this clone: Distinct nucleotide sequences in the sample also encode this CDR3. This sequence joins TRBV30 and TRBJ2-5; D call uncertain. The CDR3 sequence is 12 residues long. Germline CDR1 and CDR2: GTSNPN and SVGIG (reference sequence). Trimming shortened V by 0 bases and J by 5 bases, and 7 bases separated the two germline ends. CDR3 amino acids: CAWSVLLETQYF. In DNA form, the CDR3 reads TGTGCCTGGAGTGTACTCTTGGAGACCCAGTACTTC.